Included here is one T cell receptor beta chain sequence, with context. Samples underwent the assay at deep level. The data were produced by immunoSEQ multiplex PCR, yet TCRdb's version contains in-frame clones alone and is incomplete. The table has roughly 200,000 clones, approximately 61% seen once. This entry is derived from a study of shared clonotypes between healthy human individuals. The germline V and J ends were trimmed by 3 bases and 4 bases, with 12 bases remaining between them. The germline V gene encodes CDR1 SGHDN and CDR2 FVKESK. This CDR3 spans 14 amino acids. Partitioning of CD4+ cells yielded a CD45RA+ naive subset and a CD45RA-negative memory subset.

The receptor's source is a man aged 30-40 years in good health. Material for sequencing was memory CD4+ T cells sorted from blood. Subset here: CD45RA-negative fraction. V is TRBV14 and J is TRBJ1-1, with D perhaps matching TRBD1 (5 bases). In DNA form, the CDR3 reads TGTGCCAGCAGCCACAAAAACGGGGGCACTGAAGCTTTCTTT. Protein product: CASSHKNGGTEAFF.